This T cell receptor beta chain was captured by sequencing in a study of regulatory dendritic cells for organ transplantation. Study observations and caveats: Among resting subsets, memory CD8+ cells contained the most alloreactive clonotypes. Naive T cells showed high diversity, memory cells less, memory CD8+ least. Memory CD8+ clonal expansion seemed more limited with regulatory than mature dendritic cells.

Memory T cells were CD45RO+, naive were CD45RA+, sorted by FACS. A remark on this clone: Its target is unknown.

Trimming pared 3 bases from V and 5 bases from J, leaving 14 bases between. The CDR3 covers 14 residues. Germline V gene data show CDR1 as SEHNR and CDR2 as FQNEAQ (reference sequence). TCRdb's table, derived via immunoSEQ multiplex PCR, lists solely in-frame clones and lacks some. The repertoire holds fewer than 25,000 clones, about 80% seen once, with around 1% in the top ten. This receptor was identified in a human donor in good health. The specimen sequenced was memory CD4+ T cells from blood. Subset meaning: CD45RO+ memory T cells. V is TRBV7-9 and J is TRBJ2-7; D perhaps matches TRBD1 (6 bases). CDR3 loop: CASSFSGARNEQYF. Written as DNA, the CDR3 is TGTGCCAGCAGCTTCTCAGGGGCTAGAAACGAGCAGTACTTC. The whole variable domain, remainder taken from reference TRBV7-9 and TRBJ2-7, is DTGVSQNPRHKITKRGQNVTFRCDPISEHNRLYWYRQTLGQGPEFLTYFQNEAQLEKSRLLSDRFSAERPKGSFSTLEIQRTEQGDSAMYLCASSFSGARNEQYFGPGTRLTVT.